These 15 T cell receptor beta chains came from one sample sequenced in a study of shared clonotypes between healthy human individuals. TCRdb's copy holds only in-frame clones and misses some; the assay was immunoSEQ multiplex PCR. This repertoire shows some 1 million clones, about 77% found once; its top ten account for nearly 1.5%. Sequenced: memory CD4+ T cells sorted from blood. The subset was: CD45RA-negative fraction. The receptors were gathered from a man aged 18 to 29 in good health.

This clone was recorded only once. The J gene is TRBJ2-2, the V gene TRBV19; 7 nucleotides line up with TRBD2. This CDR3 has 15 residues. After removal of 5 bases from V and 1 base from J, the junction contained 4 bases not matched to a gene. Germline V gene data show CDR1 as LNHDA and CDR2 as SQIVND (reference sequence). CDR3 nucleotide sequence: TGTGCCAGTAGTGACGGGGGGATGAACACCGGGGAGCTGTTTTTT. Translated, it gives CASSDGGMNTGELFF.

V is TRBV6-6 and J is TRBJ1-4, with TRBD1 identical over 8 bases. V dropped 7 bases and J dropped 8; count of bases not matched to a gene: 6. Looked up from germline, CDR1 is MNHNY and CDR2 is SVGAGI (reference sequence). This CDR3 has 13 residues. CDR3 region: CASNSRTGEKLFF. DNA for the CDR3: TGTGCCAGCAATTCAAGGACAGGGGAAAAACTGTTTTTT.

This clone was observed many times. The CDR3 region is CASSDRGLSGYTF. CDR3 sequence (DNA): TGTGCCAGCAGCGACAGGGGGCTTAGCGGCTACACCTTC. V and J are TRBV9 and TRBJ1-2, with TRBD1 matching over 9 bases. The CDR3 is 13 amino acids. The germline gives CDR1 SGDLS, CDR2 YYNGEE. The trim removed 3 bases at V and 8 bases at J, leaving 5 bases unmatched.

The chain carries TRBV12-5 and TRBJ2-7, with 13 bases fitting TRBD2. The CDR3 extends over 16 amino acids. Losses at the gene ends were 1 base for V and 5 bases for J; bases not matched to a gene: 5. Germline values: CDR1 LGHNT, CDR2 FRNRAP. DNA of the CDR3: TGTGCTAGTGGTTTGGACGGACTAGCGGGAGCTAACGAGCAGTACTTC. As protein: CASGLDGLAGANEQYF.

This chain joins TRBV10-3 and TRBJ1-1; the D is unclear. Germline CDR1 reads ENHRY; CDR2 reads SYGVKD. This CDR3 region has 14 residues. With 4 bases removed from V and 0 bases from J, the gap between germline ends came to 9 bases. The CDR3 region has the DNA TGTGCCATCAGTGCTAGAGGATTGAACACTGAAGCTTTCTTT. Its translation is CAISARGLNTEAFF.

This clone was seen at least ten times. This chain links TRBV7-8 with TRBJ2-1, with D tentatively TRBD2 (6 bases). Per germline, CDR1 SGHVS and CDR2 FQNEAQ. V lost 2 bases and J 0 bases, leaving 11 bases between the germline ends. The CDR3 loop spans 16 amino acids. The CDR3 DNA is TGTGCCAGCAGCTTATCCGGGAGTAGCTCCTACAATGAGCAGTTCTTC. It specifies CASSLSGSSSYNEQFF. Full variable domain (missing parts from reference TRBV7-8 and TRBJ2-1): GAGVSQSPRYKVAKRGQDVALRCDPISGHVSLFWYQQALGQGPEFLTYFQNEAQLDKSGLPSDRFFAERPEGSVSTLKIQRTQQEDSAVYLCASSLSGSSSYNEQFFGPGTRLTVL.

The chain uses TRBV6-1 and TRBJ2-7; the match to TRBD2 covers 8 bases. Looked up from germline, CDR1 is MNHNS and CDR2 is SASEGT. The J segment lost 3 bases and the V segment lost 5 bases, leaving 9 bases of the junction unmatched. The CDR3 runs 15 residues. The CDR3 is CASSRTSGYSYEQYF. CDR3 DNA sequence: TGTGCCAGCAGTAGAACTAGCGGCTATAGCTACGAGCAGTACTTC.

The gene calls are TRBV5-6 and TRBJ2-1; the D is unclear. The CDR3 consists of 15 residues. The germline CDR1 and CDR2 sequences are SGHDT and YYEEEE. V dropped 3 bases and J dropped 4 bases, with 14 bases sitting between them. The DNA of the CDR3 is TGTGCCAGCAGCTCCCAGGCGGAGTTTTACAATGAGCAGTTCTTC. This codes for CASSSQAEFYNEQFF.

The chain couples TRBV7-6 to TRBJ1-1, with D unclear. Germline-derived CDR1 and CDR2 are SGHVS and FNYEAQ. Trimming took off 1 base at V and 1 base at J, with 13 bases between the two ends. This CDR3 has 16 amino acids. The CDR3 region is CASSLVGRGENTEAFF. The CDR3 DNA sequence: TGTGCCAGCAGCTTAGTTGGCCGAGGCGAGAACACTGAAGCTTTCTTT. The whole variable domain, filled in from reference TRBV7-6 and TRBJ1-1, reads GAGVSQSPRYKVTKRGQDVALRCDPISGHVSLYWYRQALGQGPEFLTYFNYEAQQDKSGLPNDRFSAERPEGSISTLTIQRTEQRDSAMYRCASSLVGRGENTEAFFGQGTRLTVV.

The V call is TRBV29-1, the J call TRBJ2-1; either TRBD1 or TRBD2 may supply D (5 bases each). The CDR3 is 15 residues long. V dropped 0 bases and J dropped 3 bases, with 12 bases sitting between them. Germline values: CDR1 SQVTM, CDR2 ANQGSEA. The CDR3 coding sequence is TGCAGCGTTGAAGAGGGGGTCAGCCACTACAATGAGCAGTTCTTC. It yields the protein CSVEEGVSHYNEQFF.

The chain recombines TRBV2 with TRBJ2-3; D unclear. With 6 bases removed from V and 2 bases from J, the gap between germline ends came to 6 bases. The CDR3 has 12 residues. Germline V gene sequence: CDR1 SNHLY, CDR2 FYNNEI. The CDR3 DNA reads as TGTGCCAGCAGAGTGTACACAGATACGCAGTATTTT. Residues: CASRVYTDTQYF.

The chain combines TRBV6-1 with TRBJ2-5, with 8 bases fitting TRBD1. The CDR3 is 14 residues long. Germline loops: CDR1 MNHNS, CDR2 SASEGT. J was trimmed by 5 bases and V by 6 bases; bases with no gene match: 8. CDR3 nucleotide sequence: TGTGCCAGCAGCCGCACAGGGGGGAGGGAGACCCAGTACTTC. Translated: CASSRTGGRETQYF.

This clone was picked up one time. In DNA, the CDR3 is TGTGCCAGCCGAAAGGGCCAGGGGGCTAGGGCTTTCTTT. Translated, it gives CASRKGQGARAFF. The chain employs TRBV2 and TRBJ1-1; 8 bases align to TRBD1. Germline trimming cut 8 bases from V and 11 bases from J; bases unmatched to any gene: 13. The length of the CDR3 is 13 residues. CDR1 SNHLY and CDR2 FYNNEI come from the germline V gene.

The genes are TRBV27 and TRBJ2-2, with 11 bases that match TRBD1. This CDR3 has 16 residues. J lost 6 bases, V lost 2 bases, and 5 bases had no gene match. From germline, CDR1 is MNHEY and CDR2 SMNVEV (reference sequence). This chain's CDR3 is CASSLQGQGEAGELFF. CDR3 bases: TGTGCCAGCAGTTTACAGGGACAGGGGGAAGCCGGGGAGCTGTTTTTT.

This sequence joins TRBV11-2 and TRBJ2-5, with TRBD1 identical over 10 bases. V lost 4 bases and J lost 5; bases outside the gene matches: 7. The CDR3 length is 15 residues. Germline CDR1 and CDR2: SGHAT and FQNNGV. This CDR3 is CASSSRTGGRETQYF. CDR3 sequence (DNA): TGTGCCAGCAGCTCACGGACAGGGGGTAGGGAGACCCAGTACTTC.